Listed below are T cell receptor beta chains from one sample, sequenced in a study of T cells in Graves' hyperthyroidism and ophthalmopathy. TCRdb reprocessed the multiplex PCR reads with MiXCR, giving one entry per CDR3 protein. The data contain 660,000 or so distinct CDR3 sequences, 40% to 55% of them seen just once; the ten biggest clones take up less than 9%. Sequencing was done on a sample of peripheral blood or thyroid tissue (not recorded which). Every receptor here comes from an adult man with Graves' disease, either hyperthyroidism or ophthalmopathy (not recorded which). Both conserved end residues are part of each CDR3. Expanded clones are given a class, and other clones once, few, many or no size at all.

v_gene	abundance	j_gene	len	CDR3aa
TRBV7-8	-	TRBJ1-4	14	CASSLALGYEKLFF
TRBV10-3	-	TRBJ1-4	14	CAISESGENEKLFF
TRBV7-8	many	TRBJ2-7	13	CASSLGQVYEQYF
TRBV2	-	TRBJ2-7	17	CASSYLASGSWGYEQYF
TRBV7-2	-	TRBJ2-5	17	CASSQEVTGGPQETQYF
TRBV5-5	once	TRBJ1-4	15	CASNQEWTVWEKLFF
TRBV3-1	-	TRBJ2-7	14	CASSQAGGEYEQYF
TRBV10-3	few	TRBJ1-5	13	CATGQGANQPQHF
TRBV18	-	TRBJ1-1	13	CASSALLSTEAFF
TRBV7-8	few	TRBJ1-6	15	CASSPGQLYNSPLHF
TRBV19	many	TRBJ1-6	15	CASSTTGTGDSPLHF
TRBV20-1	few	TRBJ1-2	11	CSAREDRFYTF
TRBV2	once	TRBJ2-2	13	CASRPQGSGELFF
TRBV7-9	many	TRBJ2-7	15	CASSYRDRGRDEQYF
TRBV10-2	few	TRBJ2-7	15	CASSYGTSGEYEQYF
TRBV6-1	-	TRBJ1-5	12	CASSESWGPQHF
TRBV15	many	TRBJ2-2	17	CATSSSQGARFTGELFF
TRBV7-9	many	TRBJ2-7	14	CASSLGGTAYEQYF
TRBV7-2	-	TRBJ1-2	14	CASSQSTLRYGYTF
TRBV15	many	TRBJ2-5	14	CATSREGFQETQYF
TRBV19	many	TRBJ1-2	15	CASRHGTGVNYGYTF
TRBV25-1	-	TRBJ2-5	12	CASKQLQETQYF
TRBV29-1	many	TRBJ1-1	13	CSVVFSKNTEAFF
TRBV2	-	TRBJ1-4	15	CASRKGEVANEKLFF
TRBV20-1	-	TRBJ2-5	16	CSAYRKRGAPQETQYF
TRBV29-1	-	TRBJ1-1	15	CSVRQRETGLTEAFF
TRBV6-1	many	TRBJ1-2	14	CASRRGQGNYGYTF
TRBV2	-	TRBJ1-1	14	CASSLPGGSPEAFF
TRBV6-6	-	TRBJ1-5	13	CASKGDGLQPQHF
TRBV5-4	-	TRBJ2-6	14	CASSLSKGAYVLTF
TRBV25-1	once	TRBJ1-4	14	CASKGWGRNEKLFF
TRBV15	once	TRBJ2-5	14	CATSSLGPQETQYF
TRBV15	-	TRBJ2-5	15	CATSRTAGGLETQYF